Here is one TCR beta chain with its context. Its cognate antigen is unknown. These data come from a study of long-term antiretroviral therapy in people with HIV. Whole-study findings and limits: HIV repertoires had narrower CDR3 length ranges than controls.

CDR1 SGHVS and CDR2 FNYEAQ come from the germline V gene. The CDR3 contains 14 residues. V lost 5 bases, J lost 4 bases, and 2 bases stayed unmatched. The libraries were made with immunoSEQ v3.0 at survey level. Sequencing was performed with immunoSEQ multiplex PCR; in TCRdb, only in-frame clones are kept and a portion is missing. This repertoire shows tens of thousands of clones, around 80% found once; its top ten account for around 18%. A minimum of one pre-ART and two post-ART PBMC samples existed for each donor. Participants with HIV, all of them, were treated in the United States. The receptor's source is a man aged 40-55 years with HIV. The material was unsorted PBMCs, obtained 0.5 years before starting antiretroviral therapy. The chain combines TRBV7-6 with TRBJ2-2, with TRBD2 matching 9 bases. The chain's CDR3 is CASSRSGGTGELFF. The DNA for the CDR3 is TGTGCCAGCAGCCGTAGCGGGGGCACCGGGGAGCTGTTTTTT.